In this sample, the clone carrying this T cell receptor (beta chain) turned up many times. One entry per CDR3 protein results from TCRdb running MiXCR on the reads. The sample lists about 80,000 distinct CDR3 sequences; around 3.5% were seen once. These data originate in a study of T cell repertoires in cytomegalovirus infection. V lost 6 bases and J lost 9, with 30 bases in between. Germline CDR1 is LGHDT and CDR2 is YNNKEL (reference sequence). CDR3 size: 17 residues. What was sequenced was PBMCs. This sequence originates from a human donor in good health (CMV status not recorded). Some clones in this sample may be carry-over from other donors' samples. The rearrangement links TRBV3-1 to TRBJ2-7; either TRBD1 or TRBD2 may fit D (6 bases each). CDR3 region: CASSQDWGDTSFLGQYF. CDR3 nucleotide sequence: TGTGCCAGCAGTCAGGACTGGGGGGACACCTCTTTCCTCGGGCAGTACTTC.